This T cell receptor (beta chain) was documented in a study of T cells in Graves' hyperthyroidism and ophthalmopathy. Findings of the study overall: Most thyroid clonotypes with frequency above 0.001 were detected in blood. A model of 13 V-J pairs discriminated ophthalmopathy from stable hyperthyroidism.

There were TCR beta CDR3 regions amplified from RNA transcripts. The HTBI primer set served for first-round RT-PCR of the TCR CDR3. TCRdb ran MiXCR on the multiplex PCR reads and lists one entry per CDR3 protein. The table has about half a million distinct CDR3 sequences, 15% to 20% seen once. Disease lasting under 3 months, a NOSPECS grade of at least 4, and a Clinical Activity Score of at least 3 were features of the ophthalmopathy patients. The source of the PBMCs was 8 to 10 ml of fresh peripheral blood. There are a few counts of this clonotype. Its antigen is still unknown. Germline V CDR1 and CDR2: MNHEY, SVGEGT. V shed 8 bases and J shed 3 bases, with 10 bases lying between them. CDR3 size: 13 residues.

This chain links TRBV6-2 or TRBV6-3 with TRBJ2-2; TRBD1 is a possible D gene (5 bases). This receptor was obtained from a woman aged 25 to 45 with Graves' ophthalmopathy. The source material was blood. CDR3: CASHTQDTGELFF. The DNA of the CDR3 is TGTGCCAGCCACACACAGGACACCGGGGAGCTGTTTTTT.